This paragraph reports one T cell receptor (beta chain). Its antigen remains unknown. In germline, CDR1 is MGHRA, CDR2 YSYEKL. The CDR3 extends over 15 amino acids. The germline V and J ends were trimmed by 2 bases and 7 bases, with 12 bases remaining between them. The sample is drawn from a study of T cell responses to AZD1222 COVID-19 vaccine. Study observations and caveats: Increases in Spike-specific TCR breadth and depth were seen after two AZD1222 doses.

Assay used: immunoSEQ multiplex PCR; TCRdb lists only in-frame clones, some missing. Here the sample spans 130,000 to 150,000 clones, about 81% being singletons. The receptor was isolated from an adult in good health. The chain carries TRBV4-1 and TRBJ1-6; D is perhaps TRBD1 (6 bases). The sample here was peripheral blood, taken on day 0 of MenACWY control vaccination. As DNA, the CDR3 is TGCGCCAGCAGCCAATCGGAGGGGGAAAATTCACCCCTCCACTTT. This gives the protein CASSQSEGENSPLHF.